These 30 T cell receptor beta chains came from one sample sequenced in a study of blood T cell repertoires in COVID-19. Profiled with immunoSEQ multiplex PCR; TCRdb holds only in-frame clones, not every one. Among under 150,000 clones, 85% were seen once, and the ten largest hold around 3.4%. Sample: peripheral blood. The receptors shown here come from a man aged 35-49 years with acute or convalescent COVID-19.

The chain carries TRBV4-1 and TRBJ1-4; D is ambiguous. This CDR3 region has 14 residues. Trimming shortened V by 1 base and J by 4 bases, and 7 bases separated the two germline ends. CDR1 MGHRA and CDR2 YSYEKL come from the germline V gene. DNA for the CDR3: TGCGCCAGCAGCCAAGGGGCCATTAATGAAAAACTGTTTTTT. Its protein product is CASSQGAINEKLFF.

The gene calls are TRBV6-6 and TRBJ1-5, with TRBD1 matching 7 bases. Germline CDR1 and CDR2: MNHNY and SVGAGI (reference sequence). The CDR3 has 14 amino acids. Trimming took 5 bases from V and 4 from J; bases not matched to a gene: 5. The CDR3 DNA reads TGTGCCAGCAGTCGACAGGGAACTAATCAGCCCCAGCATTTT. Residues: CASSRQGTNQPQHF.

V gene TRBV14 combines with J gene TRBJ2-2; maybe TRBD1 (6 bases). CDR1 and CDR2 (germline): SGHDN, FVKESK. V lost 4 bases, J lost 0 bases, and 15 bases lay in between. The CDR3 covers 17 residues. CDR3 residues: CASSLGQKDANTGELFF. In nucleotides, the CDR3 is TGTGCCAGCAGCCTTGGACAGAAAGACGCGAACACCGGGGAGCTGTTTTTT.

The gene calls are TRBV7-9 and TRBJ2-7, with 7 bases fitting TRBD1. Trimming removed 1 base from V and 2 bases from J; junction bases left unmatched: 5. The germline V gene encodes CDR1 SEHNR and CDR2 FQNEAQ (reference sequence). The CDR3 contains 15 residues. Written as DNA, the CDR3 is TGTGCCAGCAGCTTAGGTCCGCAGGGGGCCTACGAGCAGTACTTC. It is translated as CASSLGPQGAYEQYF.

V usage is TRBV9 and J usage is TRBJ2-2; D unclear. The V and J ends lost 0 bases and 7 bases respectively, with 10 bases between them. This CDR3 comprises 14 residues. Per the germline V gene, CDR1 is SGDLS and CDR2 is YYNGEE. CDR3 DNA sequence: TGTGCCAGCAGCGTAGAATCCGGTATCGGGGAGCTGTTTTTT. As protein: CASSVESGIGELFF. Complete variable domain (other parts from reference TRBV9 and TRBJ2-2): DSGVTQTPKHLITATGQRVTLRCSPRSGDLSVYWYQQSLDQGLQFLIQYYNGEERAKGNILERFSAQQFPDLHSELNLSSLELGDSALYFCASSVESGIGELFFGEGSRLTVL.

This chain connects TRBV11-2 to TRBJ1-1, with D possibly being TRBD1 (6 bases). CDR1 SGHAT and CDR2 FQNNGV come from the germline V gene. V lost 5 bases and J lost 0, with 13 bases in between. The CDR3 length is 15 residues. The CDR3 DNA sequence: TGTGCCAGCAGCGAAGGGGGGGGGATGAACACTGAAGCTTTCTTT. This codes for CASSEGGGMNTEAFF.

The rearrangement links TRBV6-2 or TRBV6-3 to TRBJ1-2; 8 bases map to TRBD1. V trimming: 6 bases; J trimming: 6 bases; junction bases outside the gene matches: 9. Germline CDR1 reads MNHEY; CDR2 reads SVGEGT. The CDR3 runs 14 residues. The CDR3 loop reads CASSLGQGIDGYTF. CDR3 DNA sequence: TGTGCCAGCAGCCTCGGACAGGGTATAGATGGCTACACCTTC.

The chain joins TRBV11-2 to TRBJ1-1; a possible D gene is TRBD1 (6 bases). Trimming removed 1 base from V and 4 bases from J, with 13 bases in between. The CDR3 runs to 15 residues. From germline, CDR1 is SGHAT and CDR2 FQNNGV. The CDR3 reads CASSLAGRGATEAFF. In nucleotides, the CDR3 is TGTGCCAGCAGCTTAGCTGGCAGGGGTGCCACTGAAGCTTTCTTT.

The chain has TRBV19 and TRBJ1-2; perhaps TRBD1 as D (6 bases). Deletions cut 10 bases from V and 8 bases from J, with 17 bases between. CDR3 length equals 12 residues. Germline V gene data show CDR1 as LNHDA and CDR2 as SQIVND (reference sequence). Here the CDR3 reads CATTTGNRGYTF. CDR3 bases: TGTGCCACCACAACAGGGAATCGGGGCTACACCTTC.

The chain combines TRBV30 with TRBJ2-3; 10 bases agree with TRBD2. Germline-derived CDR1 and CDR2 are GTSNPN and SVGIG (reference sequence). The CDR3 contains 15 residues. V was pared by 4 bases and J by 4 bases, with 8 bases of the junction left unmatched. The CDR3 is CAWNSGGASADTQYF. For the CDR3, the DNA is TGTGCCTGGAACAGCGGGGGGGCGTCGGCAGATACGCAGTATTTT.

The chain links TRBV19 to TRBJ2-7; 8 nucleotides match TRBD2. V was clipped by 6 bases and J by 1 base; unmatched bases: 5. This CDR3 contains 14 residues. From germline, CDR1 is LNHDA and CDR2 SQIVND (reference sequence). The CDR3 region is CASSPAGASYEQYF. CDR3 nucleotides: TGTGCCAGTAGCCCAGCGGGGGCGTCCTACGAGCAGTACTTC.

The chain combines TRBV30 with TRBJ2-4, with TRBD1 identical over 8 bases. In germline, CDR1 is GTSNPN, CDR2 SVGIG (reference sequence). The CDR3 runs 12 residues. The ends lost 8 bases at V and 6 bases at J; junction bases unmatched: 6. CDR3 nucleotide sequence: TGTGCCATCAGGGGGCTGGGAAACATTCAGTACTTC. It codes for CAIRGLGNIQYF.

This clone was detected only once. The chain couples TRBV11-2 to TRBJ1-2, with 10 bases matching TRBD1. Germline V gene lookup returns CDR1 SGHAT and CDR2 FQNNGV. V gave up 4 bases and J gave up 4 bases; unmatched junction bases: 9. The CDR3 runs to 16 residues. CDR3: CASSSLRQGASYGYTF. Written as DNA, the CDR3 is TGTGCCAGCAGCTCACTAAGACAGGGGGCCTCCTATGGCTACACCTTC. The full variable domain, with the rest looked up from reference TRBV11-2 and TRBJ1-2, is EAGVAQSPRYKIIEKRQSVAFWCNPISGHATLYWYQQILGQGPKLLIQFQNNGVVDDSQLPKDRFSAERLKGVDSTLKIQPAKLEDSAVYLCASSSLRQGASYGYTFGSGTRLTVV.

This clone appeared a few times. The chain combines TRBV24-1 with TRBJ1-5, with D perhaps TRBD1 (5 bases). Trimming left V 4 bases short and J 4 bases short, with 13 bases between. Germline V gene lookup returns CDR1 KGHDR and CDR2 SFDVKD. The CDR3 loop spans 15 amino acids. The CDR3, as DNA: TGTGCCACCAGTGAGTCCAGGGTCCAGAATCAGCCCCAGCATTTT. As protein: CATSESRVQNQPQHF.

The sample holds one count of this clone. This CDR3 is CASGRTGGQAFF. DNA of the CDR3: TGTGCCAGCGGACGGACTGGGGGCCAAGCTTTCTTT. This chain connects TRBV2 to TRBJ1-1; TRBD1 is a possible D gene (6 bases). Germline CDR1 is SNHLY and CDR2 is FYNNEI. With 8 bases removed from V and 9 bases from J, the gap between germline ends came to 16 bases. The CDR3 totals 12 residues.

The chain employs TRBV7-7 and TRBJ2-5; no firm D call. With 5 bases removed from V and 0 bases from J, the gap between germline ends came to 13 bases. Germline lookup yields CDR1 SSHAT and CDR2 FNYEAQ (reference sequence). This CDR3 contains 15 residues. This chain's CDR3 is CASSPARLYQETQYF. CDR3 coding DNA: TGTGCCAGCAGCCCCGCCAGGTTGTACCAAGAGACCCAGTACTTC.

The chain joins TRBV6-5 to TRBJ2-3, with D maybe TRBD2 (6 bases). Germline assignment: CDR1 MNHEY and CDR2 SVGAGI. The CDR3 extends over 16 amino acids. The ends were cut back, 0 bases at V and 6 bases at J, with 16 bases in the middle. The CDR3 bases are TGTGCCAGCAGTTACTCGAACGGGGGACCCCCGGATACGCAGTATTTT. It translates to CASSYSNGGPPDTQYF.

The V gene is TRBV24-1, the J gene TRBJ2-3; 10 nucleotides align to TRBD1. The germline CDR1 and CDR2 sequences are KGHDR and SFDVKD. Trimming at V came to 4 bases and at J to 7 bases, leaving 13 bases not matched to a gene. The CDR3 sequence is 17 residues long. CDR3 sequence reads: CATSDVWDRGSKNTQYF. CDR3 in DNA: TGTGCCACCAGTGACGTATGGGACAGGGGATCAAAAAATACGCAGTATTTT.

The chain joins TRBV30 to TRBJ2-7; 11 bases align to TRBD2. V shed 3 bases and J 4 bases; nucleotides not matched to a gene: 11. This CDR3 comprises 16 residues. Germline V gene lookup returns CDR1 GTSNPN and CDR2 SVGIG (reference sequence). CDR3 in amino acids: CAWRLAGDGRGYEQYF. In DNA form, the CDR3 reads TGTGCCTGGAGACTAGCGGGGGACGGGCGGGGTTACGAGCAGTACTTC. The whole variable domain, remainder taken from reference TRBV30 and TRBJ2-7, is SQTIHQWPATLVQPVGSPLSLECTVEGTSNPNLYWYRQAAGRGLQLLFYSVGIGQISSEVPQNLSASRPQDRQFILSSKKLLLSDSGFYLCAWRLAGDGRGYEQYFGPGTRLTVT.

CDR3 sequence reads: CAWSVDGQGNSPLHF. The CDR3 region has the DNA TGTGCCTGGAGTGTAGACGGACAGGGTAATTCACCCCTCCACTTT. The genes are TRBV30 and TRBJ1-6, with 8 nucleotides matching TRBD1. Trimming removed 0 bases from V and 6 bases from J; junction bases left unmatched: 4. The CDR3 spans 15 residues. Germline CDR1 GTSNPN, CDR2 SVGIG (reference sequence).

This chain links TRBV6-2 or TRBV6-3 with TRBJ2-3; no firm D call. Germline lookup yields CDR1 MNHEY and CDR2 SVGEGT. V shed 6 bases and J shed 1 base, with 5 bases lying between them. The CDR3 has 12 residues. This chain's CDR3 is CASSFGTDTQYF. The DNA for the CDR3 is TGTGCCAGCAGCTTCGGCACAGATACGCAGTATTTT.

The chain recombines TRBV7-8 with TRBJ2-5; TRBD2 matches at 13 bases. From germline, CDR1 is SGHVS and CDR2 FQNEAQ. The CDR3 loop spans 16 amino acids. V lost 5 bases, J lost 1 base, and 4 bases stayed unmatched. CDR3 DNA sequence: TGTGCCAGCAGCCTGACTAGCGGGGGGCCCCAAGAGACCCAGTACTTC. This sequence encodes CASSLTSGGPQETQYF.

This chain connects TRBV7-6 to TRBJ2-2; TRBD2 matches 10 bases. Germline CDR1 SGHVS, CDR2 FNYEAQ. The CDR3 has 17 amino acids. The junction had 3 bases not matched to a gene; V was cut back by 2 bases and J by 0 bases. DNA for the CDR3: TGTGCCAGCAGCTTACCGGGACTAGCGTCGAACACCGGGGAGCTGTTTTTT. Translation: CASSLPGLASNTGELFF.

V usage is TRBV6-5 and J usage is TRBJ2-7; 9 bases agree with TRBD1. Trimming took 6 bases from V and 3 from J; bases not matched to a gene: 9. The CDR3 has 15 residues. Germline V gene lookup returns CDR1 MNHEY and CDR2 SVGAGI. This CDR3 reads CASRVPGQGNYEQYF. The CDR3 DNA reads as TGTGCCAGCAGAGTCCCGGGACAGGGCAACTACGAGCAGTACTTC.

The chain couples TRBV20-1 to TRBJ2-7; 7 nucleotides agree with TRBD1. CDR3 length: 11 amino acids. Germline-derived CDR1 and CDR2 are DFQATT and SNEGSKA (reference sequence). CDR3 DNA: TGCAGCGGACAGGTTGGCTACGAGCAGTACTTC. Protein product: CSGQVGYEQYF.

This clone was detected once. CDR3 coding DNA: TGTGCCAGCAGTGGACTAGCGGGGGGCGTGAGCTCCTACAATGAGCAGTTCTTC. Its protein is CASSGLAGGVSSYNEQFF. V is TRBV6-1 and J is TRBJ2-1, with TRBD2 identical over 13 bases. The J segment lost 0 bases and the V segment lost 4 bases, leaving 6 bases of the junction unmatched. CDR1 is MNHNS, CDR2 SASEGT, per germline. CDR3 length equals 18 residues.

In its sample, this clone was seen once. The chain is built from TRBV5-6 and TRBJ2-2; 8 bases match TRBD1. From germline, CDR1 is SGHDT and CDR2 YYEEEE. Losses at the gene ends were 5 bases for V and 1 base for J; bases not matched to a gene: 4. The CDR3 spans 15 residues. CDR3 region: CASSQGARNTGELFF. CDR3 DNA sequence: TGTGCCAGCAGTCAGGGGGCCCGGAACACCGGGGAGCTGTTTTTT.

The genes are TRBV5-1 and TRBJ2-7, with a tentative D call TRBD2 (5 bases). This CDR3 has 17 amino acids. Looked up from germline, CDR1 is SGHRS and CDR2 is YFSETQ. The V and J ends lost 0 bases and 0 bases respectively, with 16 bases between them. In nucleotides, the CDR3 is TGCGCCAGCAGCTTGGGCCTGAGGGTCATTAGCTCCTACGAGCAGTACTTC. As protein: CASSLGLRVISSYEQYF.

The chain combines TRBV6-5 with TRBJ1-6, with 8 bases lining up with TRBD1. V was pared by 6 bases and J by 7 bases, with 5 bases of the junction left unmatched. This CDR3 spans 14 amino acids. The germline CDR1 and CDR2 sequences are MNHEY and SVGAGI. The CDR3 region has the DNA TGTGCCAGCAGCAAGACAGGGGACAATTCACCCCTCCACTTT. It codes for CASSKTGDNSPLHF.

The gene calls are TRBV5-1 and TRBJ2-3, with TRBD1 matching over 7 bases. V dropped 4 bases and J dropped 8; count of bases not matched to a gene: 10. This CDR3 contains 14 residues. Germline V gives CDR1 SGHRS, CDR2 YFSETQ. The CDR3 spells CASSTGQVVATQYF. The CDR3 DNA follows: TGCGCCAGCAGCACAGGACAGGTAGTAGCTACGCAGTATTTT.